The 9 T cell receptor beta chains reported below all come from one sample, sequenced in a study of neoadjuvant anti-PD-1 for oral cavity cancer. Some clones are missing from TCRdb's copy, which holds only in-frame ones; the method was immunoSEQ multiplex PCR. This table holds around 70,000 clones, around 83% found once. Indicated time point: after neoadjuvant nivolumab, at surgical resection. The sample in question was PBMCs, obtained after nivolumab (anti-PD-1) treatment. These receptors were obtained from a person between 40 and 80 years old with oral cavity squamous cell carcinoma.

This chain joins TRBV28 and TRBJ2-7; TRBD1 aligns across 9 bases. V was pared by 2 bases and J by 1 base, with 3 bases of the junction left unmatched. Germline lookup yields CDR1 MDHEN and CDR2 SYDVKM. This CDR3 has 15 amino acids. The CDR3 nucleotides read TGTGCCAGCAGTTTAGGGACAGGGCAATCCTACGAGCAGTACTTC. Translating it yields CASSLGTGQSYEQYF. The variable domain in full, completed from reference TRBV28 and TRBJ2-7, reads DVKVTQSSRYLVKRTGEKVFLECVQDMDHENMFWYRQDPGLGLRLIYFSYDVKMKEKGDIPEGYSVSREKKERFSLILESASTNQTSMYLCASSLGTGQSYEQYFGPGTRLTVT.

V usage is TRBV11-2 and J usage is TRBJ1-5; 8 bases are shared with TRBD1. CDR3 length: 16 amino acids. Germline CDR1 reads SGHAT; CDR2 reads FQNNGV. Unmatched junction bases numbered 7, after V lost 4 bases and J lost 2 bases. Here the CDR3 DNA reads TGTGCCAGCAGCTCCGCAGGGGGCGCGGGCAATCAGCCCCAGCATTTT. Translated: CASSSAGGAGNQPQHF.

V usage is TRBV5-4 and J usage is TRBJ1-2, with D perhaps matching TRBD1 (6 bases). Per germline, CDR1 SGHNT and CDR2 YYREEE (reference sequence). V lost 0 bases and J lost 4, with 13 bases in between. This CDR3 region has 15 residues. DNA of the CDR3: TGTGCCAGCAGCTTGGGGGGACATGAGCCCTATGGCTACACCTTC. Its protein is CASSLGGHEPYGYTF.

This rearrangement joins TRBV27 to TRBJ2-1, with a weak D call TRBD2 (6 bases). The germline CDR1 and CDR2 sequences are MNHEY and SMNVEV (reference sequence). V was clipped by 5 bases and J by 4 bases, with 9 bases between them. The CDR3 consists of 13 residues. This CDR3 reads CASSAGRYNEQFF. DNA of the CDR3: TGTGCCAGCAGTGCGGGACGTTACAATGAGCAGTTCTTC.

The rearrangement joins TRBV6-6 to TRBJ1-4; 7 nucleotides line up with TRBD1. Looked up from germline, CDR1 is MNHNY and CDR2 is SVGAGI (reference sequence). This CDR3 is built from 14 residues. After removal of 9 bases from V and 7 bases from J, the junction contained 11 bases not matched to a gene. The CDR3 reads CASRQGGLTEKLFF. CDR3 in DNA: TGTGCCAGTCGACAGGGTGGCTTGACTGAAAAACTGTTTTTT.

The chain links TRBV14 to TRBJ1-1, with 10 bases aligning to TRBD1. Germline V lookup: CDR1 SGHDN, CDR2 FVKESK. Trimming cost V 0 bases and J 1 base; bases outside gene matches: 5. The CDR3 has 17 amino acids. CDR3 in amino acids: CASSQEGQGIANTEAFF. The CDR3 DNA reads TGTGCCAGCAGCCAAGAGGGACAGGGGATAGCGAACACTGAAGCTTTCTTT.

The rearrangement joins TRBV7-3 to TRBJ2-1, with a tentative D call TRBD2 (6 bases). The CDR3 extends over 13 amino acids. The V and J ends lost 1 base and 9 bases respectively, with 10 bases between them. The V gene's germline CDR1 is SGHTA and CDR2 FQGTGA. CDR3 sequence (DNA): TGTGCCAGCAGCTTAATCCAGGGAGGTGAGCAGTTCTTC. Its translation is CASSLIQGGEQFF.

The chain carries TRBV7-2 and TRBJ1-1; D remains unclear. V gave up 6 bases and J gave up 1 base, with 15 bases separating them. The CDR3 is 15 amino acids. Germline CDR1 and CDR2: SGHTA and FQGNSA. In DNA, the CDR3 is TGTGCCAGCAGTTTCCAGACCGTAGGGAACACTGAAGCTTTCTTT. Translated, it gives CASSFQTVGNTEAFF.

The V and J genes are TRBV9 and TRBJ2-2; 8 bases align to TRBD2. The CDR3 totals 13 residues. The germline V gene has CDR1 SGDLS and CDR2 YYNGEE. The trim removed 3 bases at V and 5 bases at J, leaving 0 bases unmatched. The CDR3 sequence: CASSERETGELFF. CDR3 coding DNA: TGTGCCAGCAGCGAGCGGGAGACCGGGGAGCTGTTTTTT.